The 11 T cell receptor beta chains below all came from one sample that was sequenced in a study of PD-1 blockade in classical Hodgkin lymphoma (dated by TCRdb to 2018 to 2021). The label giving this sample's time point can be read as: cycle 1 day 1 (C1D1), immediately before nivolumab initiation. All trial patients had relapsed after autologous stem cell transplantation, with cohorts A, B and C differing in prior brentuximab vedotin exposure. Library prep was done by the immunoSEQ multiplex PCR assay. TCRdb stores this immuneACCESS table with in-frame sequences only. Part of the clones is absent; in the studies checked, under half of the shortfall reflects unresolved V genes, and no reason is known for the rest. For this sample there are some 13,000 clones; 85% to 90% appear just once. The ten most abundant clones make up around 37% of the sample. The specimen was peripheral blood mononuclear cells (PBMCs), collected at baseline. The receptors were gathered from a human donor with classical Hodgkin lymphoma.

V is TRBV6-5 and J is TRBJ1-2, with D hard to call. Germline CDR1 reads MNHEY; CDR2 reads SVGAGI. V was pared by 6 bases and J by 5 bases, with 16 bases between. The CDR3 covers 14 residues. CDR3 nucleotides: TGTGCCAGCAGCCAAGGAGTGGCCGGGTATGGCTACACCTTC. Amino acid sequence: CASSQGVAGYGYTF.

The V and J genes are TRBV7-6 and TRBJ1-2, with TRBD1 matching over 8 bases. V dropped 5 bases and J dropped 7; count of bases not matched to a gene: 15. The germline gives CDR1 SGHVS, CDR2 FNYEAQ. CDR3 size: 16 residues. CDR3 sequence reads: CASSGQPGQAQLGYTF. The CDR3 DNA reads TGTGCCAGCAGCGGCCAACCGGGACAGGCCCAACTTGGCTACACCTTC.

As concerns this clone: The CDR3 carries no conserved terminal phenylalanine or tryptophan, so it likely arises from a read error. It is unclear where the CDR3 begins or ends on the DNA, so no DNA is shown, and the CDR3 is as TCRdb lists it. V gene TRBV28 combines with J gene TRBJ1-2; TRBD1, as called in the table, went unchecked against the DNA. The CDR3 contains 14 residues when both ends are counted. The germline CDR1 and CDR2 sequences are MDHEN and SYDVKM. CDR3 loop: CASSLADRDRQFRL.

The chain employs TRBV10-3 and TRBJ2-2; D not resolved. Germline values: CDR1 ENHRY, CDR2 SYGVKD. The CDR3 loop spans 16 amino acids. Trimming removed 7 bases at V and 0 bases at J, with 15 bases between. The CDR3 DNA sequence: TGTGCCATCAAATCGTCGGTGTCCTCGAACACCGGGGAGCTGTTTTTT. It specifies CAIKSSVSSNTGELFF.

In this sample, this clone turned up a few times. This chain connects TRBV6-4 to TRBJ2-6; TRBD1 matches 8 bases. Trimming cost V 0 bases and J 2 bases; bases outside gene matches: 0. The CDR3 loop spans 16 amino acids. The germline V gene encodes CDR1 MRHNA and CDR2 SNTAGT. CDR3 sequence: CASSDSTGAGANVLTF. DNA for the CDR3: TGTGCCAGCAGTGACTCGACAGGGGCTGGGGCCAACGTCCTGACTTTC.

The chain combines TRBV27 with TRBJ1-6; 7 bases agree with TRBD1. Germline CDR1 is MNHEY and CDR2 is SMNVEV (reference sequence). The CDR3 is made up of 15 amino acids. Trimming at V came to 6 bases and at J to 9 bases, leaving 11 bases not matched to a gene. The DNA for the CDR3 is TGTGCCAGCAGCACCGGGACAGCAAGGAGTTCACCCCTCCACTTT. Protein: CASSTGTARSSPLHF.

This clone has only a few counts. This sequence joins TRBV7-9 and TRBJ2-4, with 7 bases matching TRBD2. After removal of 0 bases from V and 6 bases from J, the junction contained 8 bases not matched to a gene. The CDR3 contains 16 residues. Per the germline V gene, CDR1 is SEHNR and CDR2 is FQNEAQ (reference sequence). The CDR3 is CASSLAASGALNIQYF. CDR3 DNA sequence: TGTGCCAGCAGCTTAGCGGCTAGCGGAGCTTTAAACATTCAGTACTTC.

The chain carries TRBV27 and TRBJ2-1, with 10 bases lining up with TRBD1. In germline, CDR1 is MNHEY, CDR2 SMNVEV (reference sequence). The CDR3 contains 15 residues. Unmatched junction bases numbered 11, after V lost 5 bases and J lost 10 bases. The CDR3 bases are TGTGCCAGCAGTGGGGTGGGACAGGGGAGAAACGAGCAGTTCTTC. It yields the protein CASSGVGQGRNEQFF.

The V gene is TRBV7-9, the J gene TRBJ1-3; no reliable D call. Germline CDR1 is SEHNR and CDR2 is FQNEAQ (reference sequence). Trimming took off 8 bases at V and 0 bases at J, with 11 bases between the two ends. The CDR3 sequence is 14 residues long. CDR3 nucleotides: TGTGCCAGCGACACCCTACCCTCTGGAAACACCATATATTTT. Residues: CASDTLPSGNTIYF.

The chain employs TRBV19 and TRBJ1-1; D may be TRBD1 (5 bases). Deletions cut 4 bases from V and 5 bases from J, with 20 bases between. Germline-derived CDR1 and CDR2 are LNHDA and SQIVND (reference sequence). The CDR3 is 16 residues long. CDR3 region: CASSTQRQLKGTEAFF. The CDR3 region has the DNA TGTGCCAGTAGTACCCAACGACAGCTGAAGGGAACTGAAGCTTTCTTT.

In this sample, this clone turned up a few times. The chain has TRBV2 and TRBJ2-7; TRBD1 aligns across 8 bases. After removal of 7 bases from V and 2 bases from J, the junction contained 7 bases not matched to a gene. The germline CDR1 and CDR2 sequences are SNHLY and FYNNEI. CDR3 length: 14 residues. DNA of the CDR3: TGTGCCAGCACTGTACAGGGGGGAACCTACGAGCAGTACTTC. Its protein product is CASTVQGGTYEQYF. Full variable domain (missing parts from reference TRBV2 and TRBJ2-7): EPEVTQTPSHQVTQMGQEVILRCVPISNHLYFYWYRQILGQKVEFLVSFYNNEISEKSEIFDDQFSVERPDGSNFTLKIRSTKLEDSAMYFCASTVQGGTYEQYFGPGTRLTVT.